This T cell receptor beta chain was captured in a study of blood T cell repertoires in COVID-19. Study background: In each case, the material was cDNA or gDNA derived from T cells, B-cell-depleted T cells, or PBMCs.

Participants' reported clinical history set cohort assignment. Measured with immunoSEQ multiplex PCR; TCRdb has only the in-frame clones, and not every one. Of around 150,000 clones in the sample, roughly 82% are singletons; the top ten hold about 11%. Germline-derived CDR1 and CDR2 are MNHNS and SASEGT. This CDR3 has 12 amino acids. V lost 1 base and J lost 6, with 6 bases in between. The V and J genes are TRBV6-1 and TRBJ1-2; D call uncertain. The sequencing input was PBMCs or T cells enriched from blood (not recorded which). The sequence derives from a man aged 50 to 60 who had recovered from COVID-19. DNA of the CDR3: TGTGCCAGCAGTGAAGGCACGGATGGCTACACCTTC. Its translation: CASSEGTDGYTF.